Presented here are 27 T cell receptor beta chains from one specimen sequenced in a study of blood T cell repertoires in COVID-19. Profiled with immunoSEQ multiplex PCR; TCRdb holds only in-frame clones, not every one. The sample has tens of thousands of clones, around two thirds seen once. Sequenced material: peripheral blood. All receptors derive from a man aged 70 or older with COVID-19, enrolled during active disease.

The chain combines TRBV18 with TRBJ1-1; D is unresolved. This CDR3 has 12 amino acids. Trimming took off 4 bases at V and 7 bases at J, with 10 bases between the two ends. Germline-derived CDR1 and CDR2 are KGHSH and LQKENI. The CDR3 is CASSLSPHEAFF. Here the CDR3 DNA reads TGTGCCAGCTCACTTAGCCCTCATGAAGCTTTCTTT.

The CDR3, as DNA: TGTGCCACCAGCGGGGACCCCCAACTAGCGGGAGGGCTAAGGAATGAGCAGTTCTTC. This sequence encodes CATSGDPQLAGGLRNEQFF. The genes are TRBV15 and TRBJ2-1; TRBD2 aligns across 13 bases. V lost 5 bases, J lost 7 bases, and 17 bases stayed unmatched. Per germline, CDR1 LNHNV and CDR2 YYDKDF (reference sequence). CDR3 size: 19 residues.

The chain has TRBV11-2 and TRBJ2-7; maybe TRBD1 (5 bases). The CDR3 consists of 16 residues. V was clipped by 6 bases and J by 2 bases, with 20 bases between them. Per the germline V gene, CDR1 is SGHAT and CDR2 is FQNNGV. The CDR3, as DNA: TGTGCCAGCAGGTCTGAGGACACCCACCCCCCCTACGAGCAGTACTTC. This codes for CASRSEDTHPPYEQYF.

This clone was seen only a few times. The rearrangement uses TRBV15 and TRBJ2-7, with D maybe TRBD2 (6 bases). Trimming stripped 1 base from V and 5 bases from J, with 12 bases between. The germline CDR1 and CDR2 sequences are LNHNV and YYDKDF (reference sequence). The CDR3 totals 14 residues. The CDR3 nucleotides are TGTGCCACCAGCAGAGCCTCCCCGGGGGACGAGCAGTACTTC. It yields the protein CATSRASPGDEQYF.

This chain links TRBV5-1 with TRBJ2-5, with TRBD1 matching 8 bases. CDR1 and CDR2 (germline): SGHRS, YFSETQ. The V and J ends lost 3 bases and 4 bases, in that order; junction bases with no gene match: 2. The CDR3 loop spans 13 amino acids. The CDR3 here is CASSSGQGETQYF. DNA of the CDR3: TGCGCCAGCAGCTCCGGACAGGGAGAGACCCAGTACTTC.

By frequency in the sample, this clone is medium-sized. The CDR3 DNA reads as TGTGCCAGCAGCTTAGGCCGCGGGGGGAGGGCCGGCAATCAGCCCCAGCATTTT. Translation gives CASSLGRGGRAGNQPQHF. The V gene is TRBV11-3, the J gene TRBJ1-5, with TRBD1 as a possible D gene (5 bases). Germline V gene sequence: CDR1 SGHNT, CDR2 YENEEA. The CDR3 has 18 amino acids. V dropped 1 base and J dropped 2 bases, with 18 bases sitting between them.

This chain links TRBV4-1 with TRBJ2-3, with 12 bases fitting TRBD2. Germline lookup yields CDR1 MGHRA and CDR2 YSYEKL. Losses at the gene ends were 1 base for V and 8 bases for J; bases not matched to a gene: 10. The CDR3 runs 17 residues. The CDR3 protein is CASSQGTSGALTGTQYF. The CDR3 DNA is TGCGCCAGCAGCCAAGGGACTAGCGGGGCCCTCACTGGTACGCAGTATTTT.

This sequence joins TRBV6-5 and TRBJ2-3, with 10 nucleotides matching TRBD2. CDR1 and CDR2 (germline): MNHEY, SVGAGI. The V and J ends lost 6 bases and 2 bases, in that order; junction bases with no gene match: 5. The CDR3 is made up of 15 amino acids. This CDR3 reads CASSRLAGSTDTQYF. CDR3 bases: TGTGCCAGCAGCCGACTAGCGGGTTCCACAGATACGCAGTATTTT.

The V and J genes are TRBV18 and TRBJ2-2, with 11 bases aligning to TRBD2. The CDR3 runs to 17 residues. The J segment lost 7 bases and the V segment lost 0 bases, leaving 7 bases of the junction unmatched. Germline values: CDR1 KGHSH, CDR2 LQKENI. The CDR3: CASSPPSLAGEDGELFF. The CDR3 DNA reads as TGTGCCAGCTCACCACCGTCACTAGCGGGAGAGGACGGGGAGCTGTTTTTT.

This clone was seen only once. This chain links TRBV14 with TRBJ2-7; a possible D gene is TRBD2 (6 bases). The CDR3 is 17 residues long. Germline lookup yields CDR1 SGHDN and CDR2 FVKESK. V was shortened by 6 bases and J by 0 bases, with 21 bases between the two germline ends. The CDR3 protein is CASSNVVGTPSSYEQYF. The CDR3 DNA follows: TGTGCCAGCAGTAATGTCGTAGGGACTCCGAGCTCCTACGAGCAGTACTTC. The full variable domain, completed using reference TRBV14 and TRBJ2-7, is EAGVTQFPSHSVIEKGQTVTLRCDPISGHDNLYWYRRVMGKEIKFLLHFVKESKQDESGMPNNRFLAERTGGTYSTLKVQPAELEDSGVYFCASSNVVGTPSSYEQYFGPGTRLTVT.

With regard to this clone: The junction and the germline gene differ at one end; a read error may be behind it. The chain recombines TRBV6-5 with TRBJ2-1; TRBD2 agrees at 14 bases. Germline V CDR1 and CDR2: MNHEY, SVGAGI. The CDR3 covers 15 residues. CDR3 amino acids: CASSSSGTSGSPRIF. For the CDR3, the DNA is TGTGCCAGCAGTTCGTCCGGGACTAGCGGGAGCCCCAGGATCTTC.

The rearrangement joins TRBV7-3 to TRBJ2-5; 8 bases line up with TRBD2. Germline values: CDR1 SGHTA, CDR2 FQGTGA. V lost 0 bases, J lost 5 bases, and 11 bases stayed unmatched. This CDR3 contains 17 residues. The CDR3 protein is CASSLTGEREGSETQYF. CDR3 in DNA: TGTGCCAGCAGCTTAACAGGGGAACGGGAGGGAAGCGAGACCCAGTACTTC.

A remark on this clone: Sequence at one end of the junction differs from germline and may be a read error. As DNA, the CDR3 is TGTGCTAGCAGCTCCCGGGACTGGGGCTGGGGCTCCTACGAGCAGTACTTC. This gives the protein CASSSRDWGWGSYEQYF. The chain is built from TRBV7-7 and TRBJ2-7; a weak D match, TRBD2 (6 bases). Germline-derived CDR1 and CDR2 are SSHAT and FNYEAQ (reference sequence). This CDR3 is built from 17 residues.

Here the CDR3 reads CASSDRDRGTGELFF. In DNA, the CDR3 is TGTGCCAGCAGCGACCGGGACAGGGGCACCGGGGAGCTGTTTTTT. The J gene is TRBJ2-2, the V gene TRBV11-3; TRBD1 matches at 10 bases. J lost 4 bases, V lost 5 bases, and 4 bases had no gene match. Germline-derived CDR1 and CDR2 are SGHNT and YENEEA. This CDR3 has 15 amino acids.

The rearrangement uses TRBV7-2 and TRBJ2-7, with TRBD2 matching over 10 bases. The CDR3 length is 16 residues. J was trimmed by 0 bases and V by 1 base; bases with no gene match: 3. In germline, CDR1 is SGHTA, CDR2 FQGNSA. The CDR3 spells CASSLGRLAGSYEQYF. CDR3 nucleotides: TGTGCCAGCAGCTTAGGAAGACTAGCGGGCTCCTACGAGCAGTACTTC.

CDR3 sequence: CASSGRLAGDTGELFF. In DNA, the CDR3 is TGTGCCAGCAGCGGACGGCTAGCGGGGGACACCGGGGAGCTGTTTTTT. The chain has TRBV5-4 and TRBJ2-2, with 10 nucleotides matching TRBD2. The CDR3 spans 16 residues. Germline-derived CDR1 and CDR2 are SGHNT and YYREEE (reference sequence). The V and J ends lost 4 bases and 3 bases, in that order; junction bases with no gene match: 6.

The chain is built from TRBV28 and TRBJ1-2, with 8 bases fitting TRBD1. The CDR3 is made up of 13 amino acids. Germline values: CDR1 MDHEN, CDR2 SYDVKM. J was trimmed by 6 bases and V by 6 bases; bases with no gene match: 6. Here the CDR3 DNA reads TGTGCCAGCAGACTGACAGGGGAGAATGGCTACACCTTC. Its protein product is CASRLTGENGYTF.

The chain recombines TRBV19 with TRBJ1-2, with 7 bases matching TRBD1. J lost 2 bases, V lost 5 bases, and 8 bases had no gene match. Germline loops: CDR1 LNHDA, CDR2 SQIVND (reference sequence). This CDR3 comprises 15 residues. CDR3 sequence: CASSSPTGMNYGYTF. The CDR3 DNA follows: TGTGCCAGTAGTTCACCGACAGGGATGAACTATGGCTACACCTTC. Together with reference TRBV19 and TRBJ1-2, the CDR3 gives the full variable domain: DGGITQSPKYLFRKEGQNVTLSCEQNLNHDAMYWYRQDPGQGLRLIYYSQIVNDFQKGDIAEGYSVSREKKESFPLTVTSAQKNPTAFYLCASSSPTGMNYGYTFGSGTRLTVV.

The chain is built from TRBV29-1 and TRBJ2-7; TRBD2 aligns across 7 bases. CDR3 size: 14 residues. Per germline, CDR1 SQVTM and CDR2 ANQGSEA. Trimming removed 5 bases from V and 3 bases from J; junction bases left unmatched: 10. The CDR3 protein is CSVLGIAGRYEQYF. CDR3 coding DNA: TGCAGCGTTTTGGGGATAGCGGGTCGCTACGAGCAGTACTTC.

The rearrangement uses TRBV5-4 and TRBJ2-5; a possible D gene is TRBD2 (8 bases). This CDR3 contains 15 residues. Germline V CDR1 and CDR2: SGHNT, YYREEE (reference sequence). Deletions cut 3 bases from V and 5 bases from J, with 17 bases between. CDR3 nucleotide sequence: TGTGCCAGCAGCTGGGGGGCGGGGGGACAGGAGACCCAGTACTTC. Protein: CASSWGAGGQETQYF.

The CDR3 DNA is TGTGCCAGCAGTTACCTAGCGGGGGGCCCCTACGAGCAGTACTTC. Translation gives CASSYLAGGPYEQYF. This sequence joins TRBV6-5 and TRBJ2-7, with 11 nucleotides matching TRBD2. After removal of 2 bases from V and 2 bases from J, the junction contained 2 bases not matched to a gene. In germline, CDR1 is MNHEY, CDR2 SVGAGI. The CDR3 totals 15 residues.

V gene TRBV21-1 combines with J gene TRBJ2-5; TRBD1 is taken as the D call from the table, unchecked against the DNA. TRBV21-1 corresponds to a pseudogene. There are 15 residues in the CDR3. This CDR3 reads CASSKGTGRQETQYF. CDR3 DNA: TGTGCCAGCAGCAAAGGGACAGGACGACAAGAGACCCAGTACTTC.

This CDR3 reads CASSVAGVGSYNEQFF. As DNA, the CDR3 is TGTGCCAGCAGCGTAGCCGGAGTAGGCTCCTACAATGAGCAGTTCTTC. The chain carries TRBV9 and TRBJ2-1; D call uncertain. Between the trimmed V and J ends, which lost 0 bases and 0 bases, there was a span of 10 bases. The CDR3 is made up of 16 amino acids. Per germline, CDR1 SGDLS and CDR2 YYNGEE.

This chain links TRBV7-2 with TRBJ2-1; TRBD1 matches at 7 bases. This CDR3 has 15 amino acids. V was clipped by 5 bases and J by 4 bases; unmatched bases: 8. Germline V gene data show CDR1 as SGHTA and CDR2 as FQGNSA. Here the CDR3 DNA reads TGTGCCAGCAGCCTTTACACAGGGGCATACAATGAGCAGTTCTTC. Translating gives CASSLYTGAYNEQFF.

This rearrangement joins TRBV5-1 to TRBJ2-1; 10 bases fit TRBD2. Trimming at V came to 0 bases and at J to 0 bases, leaving 9 bases not matched to a gene. This CDR3 comprises 19 residues. CDR1 and CDR2 (germline): SGHRS, YFSETQ. CDR3 residues: CASSLAFGTSESSYNEQFF. The DNA for the CDR3 is TGCGCCAGCAGCTTGGCCTTCGGGACTAGCGAAAGCTCCTACAATGAGCAGTTCTTC. Based on the CDR3 plus reference TRBV5-1 and TRBJ2-1, the full variable domain is KAGVTQTPRYLIKTRGQQVTLSCSPISGHRSVSWYQQTPGQGLQFLFEYFSETQRNKGNFPGRFSGRQFSNSRSEMNVSTLELGDSALYLCASSLAFGTSESSYNEQFFGPGTRLTVL.

This clone has ten or more counts. The gene calls are TRBV5-1 and TRBJ1-5; maybe TRBD1 (5 bases). This CDR3 is 15 amino acids long. V lost 4 bases and J lost 2, with 13 bases in between. Germline V lookup: CDR1 SGHRS, CDR2 YFSETQ. This CDR3 reads CASSLGGYGNQPQHF. CDR3 sequence (DNA): TGCGCCAGCAGCCTCGGGGGTTACGGCAATCAGCCCCAGCATTTT.

This clone was counted ten times or more. V is TRBV7-2 and J is TRBJ1-6; D is ambiguous. CDR3 length equals 16 residues. From germline, CDR1 is SGHTA and CDR2 FQGNSA. Trimming shortened V by 0 bases and J by 9 bases, and 15 bases separated the two germline ends. CDR3 amino acids: CASSLAQAGTSSPLHF. The CDR3 bases are TGTGCCAGCAGCTTAGCGCAAGCAGGAACTAGTTCACCCCTCCACTTT.